The 9 T cell receptor beta chains below were found in one sample sequenced in a study of blood T cell repertoires in COVID-19. Clones were sequenced by immunoSEQ multiplex PCR, and TCRdb holds only the in-frame ones, with some missing. This sample has about 170,000 clones, with 84% found just once. The source material was peripheral blood. These receptors all come from a woman of 80 years or more with COVID-19, enrolled during active disease.

The chain joins TRBV2 to TRBJ1-5, with D perhaps TRBD1 (6 bases). This CDR3 has 14 residues. V shed 3 bases and J shed 5 bases, with 11 bases lying between them. Germline V gene data show CDR1 as SNHLY and CDR2 as FYNNEI. The CDR3 protein is CASSDRTADQPQHF. CDR3 bases: TGTGCCAGCAGTGACCGGACAGCAGATCAGCCCCAGCATTTT. The whole variable domain, remainder taken from reference TRBV2 and TRBJ1-5, is EPEVTQTPSHQVTQMGQEVILRCVPISNHLYFYWYRQILGQKVEFLVSFYNNEISEKSEIFDDQFSVERPDGSNFTLKIRSTKLEDSAMYFCASSDRTADQPQHFGDGTRLSIL.

The gene calls are TRBV18 and TRBJ2-3; 9 bases align to TRBD2. Germline values: CDR1 KGHSH, CDR2 LQKENI. V lost 6 bases and J lost 6; bases outside the gene matches: 13. This CDR3 contains 16 residues. CDR3 loop: CASSKPGGGASDTQYF. Written as DNA, the CDR3 is TGTGCCAGCTCCAAACCCGGCGGGGGGGCTTCGGATACGCAGTATTTT.

This clone was seen a single time. The chain has TRBV11-3 and TRBJ2-5, with D possibly being TRBD1 (5 bases). This CDR3 comprises 20 residues. The ends were cut back, 0 bases at V and 5 bases at J, with 28 bases in the middle. Germline V gene data show CDR1 as SGHNT and CDR2 as YENEEA. CDR3 sequence reads: CASSLDDLLGPQNFSETQYF. CDR3 nucleotide sequence: TGTGCCAGCAGCTTAGATGATCTTCTGGGGCCACAAAATTTTTCGGAGACCCAGTACTTC.

This sequence joins TRBV27 and TRBJ2-5; 7 positions match TRBD1. The CDR3 has 13 residues. The germline CDR1 and CDR2 sequences are MNHEY and SMNVEV (reference sequence). Trimming took 6 bases from V and 1 from J; bases not matched to a gene: 2. CDR3 in amino acids: CASRTGTQETQYF. The CDR3 coding sequence is TGTGCCAGCAGGACAGGGACCCAAGAGACCCAGTACTTC.

The J gene is TRBJ2-3, the V gene TRBV9; 9 bases map to TRBD2. The germline gives CDR1 SGDLS, CDR2 YYNGEE. There are 15 residues in the CDR3. J lost 3 bases, V lost 0 bases, and 2 bases had no gene match. The CDR3 is CASSVVSGSTDTQYF. The CDR3 DNA sequence: TGTGCCAGCAGCGTAGTTAGCGGGAGTACAGATACGCAGTATTTT. The full variable domain, rest sourced from reference TRBV9 and TRBJ2-3, is DSGVTQTPKHLITATGQRVTLRCSPRSGDLSVYWYQQSLDQGLQFLIQYYNGEERAKGNILERFSAQQFPDLHSELNLSSLELGDSALYFCASSVVSGSTDTQYFGPGTRLTVL.

This chain connects TRBV29-1 to TRBJ2-5; tentatively, D is TRBD2 (6 bases). V was cut by 7 bases and J by 2 bases, with 17 bases left in between. In germline, CDR1 is SQVTM, CDR2 ANQGSEA. The CDR3 loop spans 14 amino acids. CDR3 bases: TGCAGCGCAACAGGAGGCGGGGCACAAGAGACCCAGTACTTC. It codes for CSATGGGAQETQYF.

The CDR3 nucleotides are TGTGCCAGCAGTACCGGGACAGGTCCCTACGAGCAGTACTTC. Amino acids: CASSTGTGPYEQYF. The chain recombines TRBV6-5 with TRBJ2-7, with TRBD1 matching 8 bases. Per the germline V gene, CDR1 is MNHEY and CDR2 is SVGAGI. The CDR3 runs 14 residues. After removal of 5 bases from V and 2 bases from J, the junction contained 5 bases not matched to a gene.

To note about this clone: The junction departs from the called germline gene at one end, perhaps through a read error. The gene calls are TRBV7-3 and TRBJ2-7; 9 bases line up with TRBD1. The germline V gene encodes CDR1 SGHTA and CDR2 FQGTGA. CDR3 length equals 15 residues. CDR3 nucleotide sequence: TGTGCCAGCAGCTTGAAAGGGACAGGGTCCTCCGAGCAGTACTTC. Protein sequence: CASSLKGTGSSEQYF. Complete variable domain (other parts from reference TRBV7-3 and TRBJ2-7): GAGVSQTPSNKVTEKGKYVELRCDPISGHTALYWYRQSLGQGPEFLIYFQGTGAADDSGLPNDRFFAVRPEGSVSTLKIQRTERGDSAVYLCASSLKGTGSSEQYFGPGTRLTVT.

The chain has TRBV18 and TRBJ2-3; TRBD2 matches at 10 bases. J lost 3 bases, V lost 5 bases, and 5 bases had no gene match. The CDR3 covers 15 residues. Per germline, CDR1 KGHSH and CDR2 LQKENI. CDR3 DNA sequence: TGTGCCAGCTCAGCGCCGGGACTAGCGACAGATACGCAGTATTTT. Translated: CASSAPGLATDTQYF.